This T cell receptor beta chain was sequenced for a study of PD-L1 blockade in urothelial cancer. Study at large: The researchers analyzed blood 3 weeks (second dose) and 6 weeks after treatment start. Points from the study as a whole: Patients who had durable benefit saw their tumor-associated blood clones expand more at 3 weeks.

Time point defined: peripheral blood 6 weeks after treatment start. Method: immunoSEQ multiplex PCR; TCRdb's copy keeps in-frame clones and lacks some. The table has 30,000 to 45,000 clones, approximately 88% seen once. Germline CDR1 LGHNA, CDR2 YSLEER. The length of the CDR3 is 14 residues. The V end was cut by 4 bases, the J end by 4 bases, with 13 bases between. With regard to this clone: The antigen remains undetermined.

Sequences were derived from PBMCs, sampled around atezolizumab (anti-PD-L1) treatment. This sequence was found in a man between 40 and 49 years old with urothelial cancer. The chain joins TRBV4-3 to TRBJ1-2; D possibly corresponds to TRBD1 (6 bases). The CDR3 sequence: CASSRAGQTYGYTF. The CDR3 coding sequence is TGCGCCAGCAGCCGGGCCGGACAGACCTATGGCTACACCTTC.